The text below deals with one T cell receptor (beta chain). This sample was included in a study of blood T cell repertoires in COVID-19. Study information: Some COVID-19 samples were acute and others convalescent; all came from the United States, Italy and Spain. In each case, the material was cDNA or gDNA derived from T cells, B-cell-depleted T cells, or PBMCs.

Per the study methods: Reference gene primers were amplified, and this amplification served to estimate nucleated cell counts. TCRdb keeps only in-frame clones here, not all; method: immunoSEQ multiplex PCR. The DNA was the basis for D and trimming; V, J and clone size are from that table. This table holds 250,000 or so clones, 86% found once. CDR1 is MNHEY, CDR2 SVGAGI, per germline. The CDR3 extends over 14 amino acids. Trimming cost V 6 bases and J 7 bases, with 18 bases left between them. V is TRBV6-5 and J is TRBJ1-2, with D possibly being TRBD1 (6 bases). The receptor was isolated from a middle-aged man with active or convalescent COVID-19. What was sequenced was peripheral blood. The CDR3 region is CASSPRGAGGGYTF. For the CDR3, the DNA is TGTGCCAGCAGCCCCCGGGGGGCCGGGGGTGGCTACACCTTC.